This T cell receptor (beta chain) was sequenced for a study of beta chain features in type 1 diabetes. Of note for this clone: Its antigen is unidentified.

The study reverse transcribed the entire isolated RNA, so it sequenced expressed TCRB transcripts. Produced via immunoSEQ multiplex PCR; TCRdb's table is partial and in-frame only. The repertoire consists of under 400,000 clones, with around an eighth occurring once and the leading ten covering over 0.008%. General study findings and limits: The study found moderately but significantly shorter TCRB CDR3s in all four CD4+ subsets of Type 1 diabetes patients.

The single heparinised draw taken from each donor contained approximately 100 mL of blood on average. The sample taken for sequencing was naive CD4+ T cells from blood. The clonotype was recovered from a woman between 18 and 29 years old with type 1 diabetes.

CDR3: CASTQGTDYEQYF. The CDR3 nucleotides read TGTGCCAGCACCCAGGGGACGGACTACGAGCAGTACTTC. The V and J genes are TRBV7-9 and TRBJ2-7; a possible D gene is TRBD1 (6 bases). Germline V gene lookup returns CDR1 SEHNR and CDR2 FQNEAQ (reference sequence). The CDR3 spans 13 residues. The V gene lost 7 bases and the J gene lost 3 bases, with 13 bases spanning the gap. Full variable domain (missing parts from reference TRBV7-9 and TRBJ2-7): DTGVSQNPRHKITKRGQNVTFRCDPISEHNRLYWYRQTLGQGPEFLTYFQNEAQLEKSRLLSDRFSAERPKGSFSTLEIQRTEQGDSAMYLCASTQGTDYEQYFGPGTRLTVT.